The 25 T cell receptor beta chains presented below share a single source sample, sequenced in a study of cytomegalovirus exposure and HLA in healthy donors. With 60 Vbeta and 13 Jbeta primers, the PCR was carried out. Assay used: immunoSEQ multiplex PCR; TCRdb lists only in-frame clones, some missing. The sample includes about 93,000 clones, 78% of them seen just once. The material sequenced was PBMCs. These TCRs come from a woman in her thirties or forties in good health and CMV-seronegative.

V is TRBV10-3 and J is TRBJ2-1; the D gene is possibly TRBD2 (5 bases). The germline CDR1 and CDR2 sequences are ENHRY and SYGVKD. The CDR3 sequence is 13 residues long. V shed 9 bases and J shed 5 bases, with 14 bases lying between them. CDR3 region: CAIKDSLDNEQFF. CDR3 bases: TGTGCCATTAAGGACTCCCTTGACAATGAGCAGTTCTTC.

V and J are TRBV14 and TRBJ2-5; D might be TRBD2 (6 bases). The ends were cut back, 4 bases at V and 5 bases at J, with 20 bases in the middle. The CDR3 covers 16 residues. In germline, CDR1 is SGHDN, CDR2 FVKESK. The CDR3 sequence: CASSPLPPGVDETQYF. The DNA of the CDR3 is TGTGCCAGCAGCCCTCTACCCCCGGGGGTAGACGAGACCCAGTACTTC.

The rearrangement uses TRBV28 and TRBJ2-5, with 11 bases that match TRBD1. The ends lost 4 bases at V and 7 bases at J; junction bases unmatched: 11. The germline V gene has CDR1 MDHEN and CDR2 SYDVKM. This CDR3 has 16 amino acids. CDR3 residues: CASSWDRGGGLRTQYF. The CDR3 nucleotides read TGTGCCAGCAGTTGGGACAGGGGGGGAGGTCTTCGGACCCAGTACTTC.

The chain uses TRBV11-3 and TRBJ2-5, with D possibly matching TRBD1 (7 bases). Germline values: CDR1 SGHNT, CDR2 YENEEA. The CDR3 totals 15 residues. V was trimmed by 5 bases and J by 2 bases, leaving 15 bases between them. The CDR3 nucleotides are TGTGCCAGCAGCCAGGGGGGACAGCAACAAGAGACCCAGTACTTC. The encoded protein is CASSQGGQQQETQYF.

This sequence joins TRBV11-3 and TRBJ2-3; D is unclear. Germline V gives CDR1 SGHNT, CDR2 YENEEA. Deletions cut 5 bases from V and 3 bases from J, with 6 bases between. The CDR3 covers 12 residues. The CDR3 here is CASSPGTDTQYF. In nucleotides, the CDR3 is TGTGCCAGCAGCCCCGGGACAGATACGCAGTATTTT. The full variable domain, completed using reference TRBV11-3 and TRBJ2-3, is EAGVVQSPRYKIIEKKQPVAFWCNPISGHNTLYWYLQNLGQGPELLIRYENEEAVDDSQLPKDRFSAERLKGVDSTLKIQPAELGDSAVYLCASSPGTDTQYFGPGTRLTVL.

The rearrangement joins TRBV4-1 to TRBJ2-7, with D unresolved. This CDR3 has 15 amino acids. CDR1 is MGHRA and CDR2 is YSYEKL in the germline V gene. V lost 0 bases, J lost 3 bases, and 12 bases lay in between. The CDR3 nucleotides are TGCGCCAGCAGCCAAGATGGCGGTTCCTACTACGAGCAGTACTTC. This gives the protein CASSQDGGSYYEQYF.

This clone was counted many times. This rearrangement joins TRBV7-6 to TRBJ2-1, with 14 positions matching TRBD2. This CDR3 contains 16 residues. V was pared by 1 base and J by 8 bases, with 4 bases of the junction left unmatched. Germline V lookup: CDR1 SGHVS, CDR2 FNYEAQ. CDR3: CASSLVGLAGADEQFF. DNA of the CDR3: TGTGCCAGCAGCTTAGTGGGACTAGCGGGGGCGGATGAGCAGTTCTTC. The entire variable domain, with the rest obtained from reference TRBV7-6 and TRBJ2-1, is as follows: GAGVSQSPRYKVTKRGQDVALRCDPISGHVSLYWYRQALGQGPEFLTYFNYEAQQDKSGLPNDRFSAERPEGSISTLTIQRTEQRDSAMYRCASSLVGLAGADEQFFGPGTRLTVL.

On this clone itself: The conserved phenylalanine or tryptophan normally closing the CDR3 is absent here, so this likely arose from a read error. CDR3: CASRGLHGTNYGYTV. The DNA of the CDR3 is TGTGCCAGCAGGGGGCTACACGGCACTAACTATGGCTACACCGTC. The chain uses TRBV2 and TRBJ1-2, with D perhaps matching TRBD1 (5 bases). The V end lost 6 bases, the J end lost 0 bases, and 14 bases lay between the germline ends. The V gene's germline CDR1 is SNHLY and CDR2 FYNNEI. There are 15 residues in the CDR3.

V usage is TRBV20-1 and J usage is TRBJ2-7; TRBD2 aligns across 8 bases. Germline V gene sequence: CDR1 DFQATT, CDR2 SNEGSKA (reference sequence). V lost 6 bases, J lost 6 bases, and 4 bases stayed unmatched. The CDR3 has 11 residues. The CDR3 bases are TGCAGTGCCCGCACTAGCGGCGAGCAGTACTTC. As protein: CSARTSGEQYF.

J is TRBJ1-5 and V is TRBV5-1; 8 nucleotides align to TRBD1. Unmatched junction bases numbered 7, after V lost 2 bases and J lost 6 bases. Germline V gene sequence: CDR1 SGHRS, CDR2 YFSETQ. The CDR3 has 15 amino acids. The CDR3 DNA reads as TGCGCCAGCAGCTTATCCGGGACAGGCGTTCAGCCCCAGCATTTT. Protein product: CASSLSGTGVQPQHF.

This rearrangement joins TRBV7-2 to TRBJ2-2; D gene uncertain. The germline V and J ends were trimmed by 3 bases and 7 bases, with 9 bases remaining between them. Germline V gene lookup returns CDR1 SGHTA and CDR2 FQGNSA. The CDR3 extends over 13 amino acids. The CDR3 protein is CASSFLRSGELFF. In nucleotides, the CDR3 is TGTGCCAGCAGCTTCCTGAGGAGCGGGGAGCTGTTTTTT.

The V call is TRBV11-3, the J call TRBJ2-1; 8 bases fit TRBD1. V lost 1 base, J lost 9 bases, and 14 bases stayed unmatched. The V gene's germline CDR1 is SGHNT and CDR2 YENEEA. CDR3 size: 17 residues. CDR3 sequence reads: CASSLVQGGVLGGEQFF. DNA of the CDR3: TGTGCCAGCAGCTTAGTACAGGGGGGAGTTCTGGGGGGTGAGCAGTTCTTC.

The rearrangement uses TRBV27 and TRBJ1-5; D gene unclear. The CDR3 covers 15 residues. The V and J ends lost 5 bases and 3 bases respectively, with 14 bases between them. Germline V gene sequence: CDR1 MNHEY, CDR2 SMNVEV (reference sequence). The CDR3 sequence: CASSLIGVSNQPQHF. The CDR3 bases are TGTGCCAGCAGTCTGATCGGAGTTTCCAATCAGCCCCAGCATTTT.

CDR3 in amino acids: CASTGGLAGKDEQFF. For the CDR3, the DNA is TGTGCCAGCACCGGGGGACTAGCGGGAAAGGATGAGCAGTTCTTC. The chain uses TRBV6-5 and TRBJ2-1; TRBD2 agrees at 13 bases. J lost 8 bases, V lost 7 bases, and 8 bases had no gene match. The CDR3 runs 15 residues. Germline-derived CDR1 and CDR2 are MNHEY and SVGAGI.

A few counts support this clone. The chain recombines TRBV5-4 with TRBJ1-1; D not certain. CDR1 SGHNT and CDR2 YYREEE come from the germline V gene (reference sequence). This CDR3 spans 12 amino acids. Trimming took off 4 bases at V and 1 base at J, with 5 bases between the two ends. CDR3 in DNA: TGTGCCAGCAGCCCCCGGAACACTGAAGCTTTCTTT. This sequence encodes CASSPRNTEAFF.

The rearrangement uses TRBV7-2 and TRBJ2-1, with D maybe TRBD2 (5 bases). The CDR3 has 14 amino acids. Between the trimmed V and J ends, which lost 3 bases and 7 bases, there was a span of 13 bases. CDR1 is SGHTA and CDR2 is FQGNSA in the germline V gene. The CDR3 sequence: CASSLRAGQNEQFF. In nucleotides, the CDR3 is TGTGCCAGCAGCTTGAGGGCCGGCCAGAATGAGCAGTTCTTC.

V is TRBV2 and J is TRBJ1-2; D not certain. CDR1 and CDR2 (germline): SNHLY, FYNNEI. The ends were cut back, 2 bases at V and 6 bases at J, with 10 bases in the middle. The CDR3 is 13 residues long. The CDR3, as DNA: TGTGCCAGCAGTGAAATAGCTCCAAATGGCTACACCTTC. This translates into CASSEIAPNGYTF.

The rearrangement uses TRBV10-3 and TRBJ2-7; tentative D call: TRBD1 (6 bases). This CDR3 contains 14 residues. CDR1 and CDR2 from the germline V gene are ENHRY and SYGVKD. Trimming stripped 6 bases from V and 0 bases from J, with 12 bases between. CDR3 sequence: CAIRPDRSSYEQYF. The CDR3 DNA follows: TGTGCCATCAGACCAGACAGGAGCTCCTACGAGCAGTACTTC.

V gene TRBV18 combines with J gene TRBJ2-6, with TRBD1 identical over 10 bases. With V trimmed by 3 bases and J by 2 bases, 4 bases remained unmatched. The CDR3 totals 17 residues. CDR1 is KGHSH, CDR2 LQKENI, per germline. CDR3 in amino acids: CASSPPGTGAGANVLTF. CDR3 nucleotide sequence: TGTGCCAGCTCACCTCCCGGGACAGGGGCTGGGGCCAACGTCCTGACTTTC.

The chain uses TRBV6-5 and TRBJ1-2; no firm D call. The V gene's germline CDR1 is MNHEY and CDR2 SVGAGI. Trimming took 2 bases from V and 8 from J, leaving 12 bases between them. This CDR3 region has 13 residues. In DNA, the CDR3 is TGTGCCAGCAGTTACAGAAGCCTCTGGGGCTACACCTTC. Residues: CASSYRSLWGYTF.

The J gene is TRBJ1-2, the V gene TRBV19, with no clear D. The CDR3 has 12 amino acids. Deletions cut 2 bases from V and 7 bases from J, with 8 bases between. Germline V gives CDR1 LNHDA, CDR2 SQIVND (reference sequence). CDR3 region: CASSISGFGYTF. Here the CDR3 DNA reads TGTGCCAGTAGTATATCGGGATTTGGCTACACCTTC.

This clone was picked up a small number of times. Other nucleotide sequences from this sample produce the same CDR3. The V gene is TRBV12-1, the J gene TRBJ1-5; TRBD1 is taken as the D call from the table, unchecked against the DNA. TRBV12-1 is tagged as a pseudogene. This CDR3 contains 16 residues. Written as DNA, the CDR3 is TGTGCCAGCAGCCCCAAACGCGACAGGCCCAATCAGCCCCAGCATTTT. It is translated as CASSPKRDRPNQPQHF.

The V call is TRBV30, the J call TRBJ1-6; no clear D gene. The CDR3 covers 16 residues. Germline lookup yields CDR1 GTSNPN and CDR2 SVGIG (reference sequence). Trimming pared 0 bases from V and 0 bases from J, leaving 9 bases between. This CDR3 reads CAWSVLGSSYNSPLHF. CDR3 bases: TGTGCCTGGAGTGTACTCGGGAGCTCCTATAATTCACCCCTCCACTTT.

The gene calls are TRBV5-1 and TRBJ2-5; 15 bases align to TRBD2. The CDR3 is made up of 18 amino acids. With V trimmed by 4 bases and J by 1 base, 8 bases remained unmatched. Germline assignment: CDR1 SGHRS and CDR2 YFSETQ. The CDR3 coding sequence is TGCGCCAGCAGCCCCAGGACTAGCGGGAGGGTAATCCAAGAGACCCAGTACTTC. It is translated as CASSPRTSGRVIQETQYF. The variable domain in full, completed from reference TRBV5-1 and TRBJ2-5, reads KAGVTQTPRYLIKTRGQQVTLSCSPISGHRSVSWYQQTPGQGLQFLFEYFSETQRNKGNFPGRFSGRQFSNSRSEMNVSTLELGDSALYLCASSPRTSGRVIQETQYFGPGTRLLVL.

The chain joins TRBV4-3 to TRBJ1-1, with D uncertain. V lost 0 bases and J 7 bases, leaving 9 bases between the germline ends. The germline CDR1 and CDR2 sequences are LGHNA and YSLEER. This CDR3 comprises 13 residues. The CDR3 nucleotides are TGCGCCAGCAGCCAAGAAGCTGGCGGTGAAGCTTTCTTT. This encodes CASSQEAGGEAFF.